This T cell receptor beta chain was retrieved from a study of response to subunit inactivated influenza vaccine. Study-wide findings and caveats: Authors proposed each seasonal influenza vaccination draws in few new T cells.

Using its own MiXCR run on the RT-PCR reads, TCRdb lists one record per CDR3 protein. The sample gives around 470,000 distinct CDR3 sequences, under 8.5% of which show up once; about an eighth is in the top ten. The germline gives CDR1 KGHSH, CDR2 LQKENI. This CDR3 region has 15 residues. Trimming cost V 4 bases and J 1 base, with 10 bases left between them. This clonotype has ten or more counts. Its antigen remains unknown. This rearrangement joins TRBV18 to TRBJ2-2; D is perhaps TRBD1 or TRBD2 (5 bases each). The sequence derives from a man between 50 and 75 years old who received an inactivated influenza vaccine. The material sequenced was PBMCs from blood, taken less than 25 months after vaccination. The CDR3 region has the DNA TGTGCCAGCTCACGAGGGACGGGGAACACCGGGGAGCTGTTTTTT. Encoded protein: CASSRGTGNTGELFF. Combining the CDR3 with reference TRBV18 and TRBJ2-2 gives the whole variable domain NAGVMQNPRHLVRRRGQEARLRCSPMKGHSHVYWYRQLPEEGLKFMVYLQKENIIDESGMPKERFSAEFPKEGPSILRIQQVVRGDSAAYFCASSRGTGNTGELFFGEGSRLTVL.